This TCR beta chain is drawn from a study of blood T cell repertoires in COVID-19. Trimming took 0 bases from V and 3 from J, leaving 11 bases between them. The CDR3 contains 15 residues. Germline CDR1 reads MRHNA; CDR2 reads SNTAGT. The assay was immunoSEQ multiplex PCR, and TCRdb's table has in-frame clones only and misses some. Here the sample spans hundreds of thousands of clones, about nine tenths being singletons. Among Cohort 3 donors, those recovered had two negative PCRs, clearance, or symptom resolution. The origin of this receptor is a woman aged 50 to 60 who had recovered from COVID-19. The source material was PBMCs or T cells enriched from blood (not recorded which). This chain uses TRBV6-4 with TRBJ1-1, with D unresolved. This chain's CDR3 is CASSDSGGGDTEAFF. Here the CDR3 DNA reads TGTGCCAGCAGTGACTCCGGAGGTGGCGACACTGAAGCTTTCTTT.